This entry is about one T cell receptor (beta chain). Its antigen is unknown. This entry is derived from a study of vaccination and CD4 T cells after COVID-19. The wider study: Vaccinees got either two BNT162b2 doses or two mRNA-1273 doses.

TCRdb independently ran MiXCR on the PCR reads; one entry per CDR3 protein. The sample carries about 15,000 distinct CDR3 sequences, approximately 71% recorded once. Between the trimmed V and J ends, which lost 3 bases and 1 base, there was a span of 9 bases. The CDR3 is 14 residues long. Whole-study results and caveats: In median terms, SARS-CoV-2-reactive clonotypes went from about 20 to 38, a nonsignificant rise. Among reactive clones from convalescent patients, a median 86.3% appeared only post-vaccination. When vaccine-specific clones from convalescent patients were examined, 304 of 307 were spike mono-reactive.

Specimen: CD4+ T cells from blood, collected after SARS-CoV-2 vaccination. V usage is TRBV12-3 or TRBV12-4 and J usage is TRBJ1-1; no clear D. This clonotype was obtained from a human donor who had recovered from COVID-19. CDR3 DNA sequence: TGTGCCAGCAGTTTTGAACGTTCGAACACTGAAGCTTTCTTT. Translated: CASSFERSNTEAFF.